One and the same sample provided the 2 T cell receptor beta chains below, sequenced in a study of OX40 agonist ivuxolimab in advanced cancers. The method was immunoSEQ multiplex PCR; TCRdb's version includes in-frame clones alone and lacks a portion of them. This sample yields about 62,000 clones, of which 75% to 85% are seen a single time; roughly a tenth belongs to the top ten. The starting material was CD4+ or CD8+ T cells sorted from blood, obtained in a trial of the OX40 agonist ivuxolimab. The source is an adult with an advanced solid tumor such as melanoma, head and neck, liver or kidney cancer.

There are a few counts of this clone. The chain uses TRBV2 and TRBJ2-7; D uncertain. Looked up from germline, CDR1 is SNHLY and CDR2 is FYNNEI. V was clipped by 5 bases and J by 3 bases, with 11 bases between them. The length of the CDR3 is 13 residues. The CDR3 DNA follows: TGTGCCAGCAGTTGGGATGGGGTCTACGAGCAGTACTTC. Protein sequence: CASSWDGVYEQYF.

CDR3 bases: TGTGCCAGCAGTTCAAGACAGGTCTTAGATACGCAGTATTTT. This sequence encodes CASSSRQVLDTQYF. This chain uses TRBV27 with TRBJ2-3; the D gene is possibly TRBD1 (6 bases). Germline values: CDR1 MNHEY, CDR2 SMNVEV (reference sequence). The CDR3 is 14 residues long. Trimming cost V 4 bases and J 5 bases, with 13 bases left between them.